The clone carrying this T cell receptor beta chain showed up many times. Its antigen is unknown. The sample originates from a study of neurological immune-mediated disorders. The unsorted libraries were made from 2 million PBMCs kept at -80 C. Study conclusions and caveats: The phylogenetic placement of 18 of 34 multiple sclerosis patients' repertoires in one related-CDR3 cluster constitutes a possible signature. Neither clinical nor MRI features were associated with the multiple sclerosis repertoire cluster.

In each sequencing run, over 170 million TCR-beta sequences were generated from 15-18 subjects. TCRdb reprocessed the 5' RACE reads with MiXCR, giving one entry per CDR3 protein. Of approximately 70,000 distinct CDR3 sequences listed, around 4.2% are singletons. The clonotype was recovered from a young man with multiple sclerosis. Sequencing was done on a sample of PBMCs.

The CDR3 region has the DNA TGCGCCAGCAGCTTGGATTTGGGAGGCGACAGGGAGACCCAGTACTTC. It encodes CASSLDLGGDRETQYF. The rearrangement links TRBV5-1 to TRBJ2-5; perhaps D is TRBD1 or TRBD2 (6 bases each). The CDR3 is made up of 16 amino acids. Trimming cost V 0 bases and J 5 bases, with 17 bases left between them. Looked up from germline, CDR1 is SGHRS and CDR2 is YFSETQ.